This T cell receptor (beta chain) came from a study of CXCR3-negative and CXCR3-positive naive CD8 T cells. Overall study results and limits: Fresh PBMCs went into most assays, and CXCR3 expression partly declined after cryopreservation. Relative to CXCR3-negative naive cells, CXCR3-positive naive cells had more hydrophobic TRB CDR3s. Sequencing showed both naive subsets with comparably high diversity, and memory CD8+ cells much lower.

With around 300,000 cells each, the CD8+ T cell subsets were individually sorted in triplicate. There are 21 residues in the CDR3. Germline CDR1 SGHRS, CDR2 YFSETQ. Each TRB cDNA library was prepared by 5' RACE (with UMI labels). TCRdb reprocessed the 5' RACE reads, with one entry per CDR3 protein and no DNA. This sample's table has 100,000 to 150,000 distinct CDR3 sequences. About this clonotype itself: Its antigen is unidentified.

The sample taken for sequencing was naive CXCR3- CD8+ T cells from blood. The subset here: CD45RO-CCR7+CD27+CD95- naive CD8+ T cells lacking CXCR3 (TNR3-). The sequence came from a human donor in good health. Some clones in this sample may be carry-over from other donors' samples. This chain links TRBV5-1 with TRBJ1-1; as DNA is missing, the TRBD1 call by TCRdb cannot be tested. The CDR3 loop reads CASSSEAPIPGQGYWGTEAFF.